The rows below give T cell receptor beta chains drawn from one sample of a study of tumor and adjacent non-tumor tissue in lung cancer. TCRdb re-called the multiplex PCR reads with MiXCR, one entry per CDR3 protein. The sample contains more than 85,000 distinct CDR3 sequences, under 65% of which appear only once. Sequenced sample: distant non-tumor lung tissue. The receptors here all came from a man aged 55 to 69 with non-small cell lung cancer. Both conserved end residues are part of each CDR3. Each record gives: V gene, D gene, clone size, J gene, CDR3 protein, CDR3 DNA. A D gene is named only where the DNA matches it firmly. Rows may omit the clone size; those that give it use once, few, many or a size class.

V gene: TRBV11-2; D gene: TRBD2; clone size: -; J gene: TRBJ2-1; CDR3 protein: CANSPGGSNRNEQFF; CDR3 DNA: TGTGCCAACAGCCCGGGGGGTAGCAATAGGAATGAGCAGTTCTTC
V gene: TRBV7-3; D gene: TRBD1; clone size: -; J gene: TRBJ2-1; CDR3 protein: CASSPGGNEQFF; CDR3 DNA: TGTGCCAGCAGCCCAGGGGGTAATGAGCAGTTCTTC
V gene: TRBV7-8; D gene: -; clone size: few; J gene: TRBJ2-1; CDR3 protein: CAGSLMNSGNEQFF; CDR3 DNA: TGTGCCGGCAGCTTAATGAATAGTGGGAATGAGCAGTTCTTC
V gene: TRBV6-1; D gene: TRBD1; clone size: -; J gene: TRBJ1-1; CDR3 protein: CASSEVPGGLNTETFF; CDR3 DNA: TGTGCCAGCAGTGAAGTGCCAGGGGGGTTAAACACTGAAACTTTCTTT
V gene: TRBV11-3; D gene: TRBD1; clone size: -; J gene: TRBJ2-5; CDR3 protein: CVSSLDRGIRETQYF; CDR3 DNA: TGTGTCAGCAGCTTAGACAGGGGCATCAGGGAGACCCAGTACTTC
V gene: TRBV10-1; D gene: -; clone size: many; J gene: TRBJ2-3; CDR3 protein: CASSAGFTDTQYF; CDR3 DNA: TGCGCCAGCAGTGCCGGGTTCACAGATACGCAGTATTTT
V gene: TRBV5-5; D gene: TRBD1; clone size: many; J gene: TRBJ2-1; CDR3 protein: CASSLGQGGYNEQFF; CDR3 DNA: TGTGCCAGCAGTCTGGGACAGGGGGGGTACAATGAGCAGTTCTTC
V gene: TRBV28; D gene: -; clone size: many; J gene: TRBJ1-2; CDR3 protein: CASTLGWTYGYTF; CDR3 DNA: TGTGCCAGCACCCTGGGTTGGACGTATGGCTACACCTTC
V gene: TRBV21-1; D gene: -; clone size: -; J gene: TRBJ1-1; CDR3 protein: CANSKGSGTGLNTEAFF; CDR3 DNA: TGTGCCAACAGCAAAGGCTCCGGGACAGGGCTGAACACTGAAGCTTTCTTT
V gene: TRBV5-4; D gene: TRBD2; clone size: many; J gene: TRBJ2-3; CDR3 protein: CATGRRESLDTQYF; CDR3 DNA: TGTGCCACGGGCAGGCGGGAGAGCCTAGATACGCAGTATTTT
V gene: TRBV6-5; D gene: -; clone size: -; J gene: TRBJ1-6; CDR3 protein: CASSKDRIYNSSIHF; CDR3 DNA: TGTGCCAGCAGTAAGGACCGAATCTATAATTCATCCATCCACTTT
V gene: TRBV28; D gene: TRBD1; clone size: once; J gene: TRBJ1-5; CDR3 protein: CASSIQPGQDQPQHF; CDR3 DNA: TGTGCCAGCAGTATTCAGCCGGGACAGGATCAGCCCCAGCATTTT
V gene: TRBV11-3; D gene: -; clone size: -; J gene: TRBJ2-7; CDR3 protein: CAGSAGGGFYEQYF; CDR3 DNA: TGTGCCGGCAGCGCCGGTGGGGGTTTCTACGAGCAGTACTTC
V gene: TRBV4-2; D gene: TRBD2; clone size: -; J gene: TRBJ2-7; CDR3 protein: CASSLTLNLAGELYF; CDR3 DNA: TGTGCCAGCAGCCTAACCCTGAACCTGGCGGGGGAGCTGTACTTC
V gene: TRBV6-2/TRBV6-3; D gene: -; clone size: -; J gene: TRBJ2-7; CDR3 protein: CTSSYLTVGAYEQYF; CDR3 DNA: TGTACCAGCAGTTACTTGACGGTCGGGGCCTACGAGCAGTACTTC
V gene: TRBV5-6; D gene: -; clone size: many; J gene: TRBJ2-3; CDR3 protein: CASSLDRRTDTQYF; CDR3 DNA: TGTGCCAGCAGCTTGGACAGACGGACAGATACGCAGTATTTT
V gene: TRBV20-1; D gene: TRBD1; clone size: -; J gene: TRBJ2-3; CDR3 protein: CSARWTGNNQPQYF; CDR3 DNA: TGCAGTGCTAGGTGGACAGGGAACAATCAGCCCCAGTATTTT
V gene: TRBV12-3/TRBV12-4; D gene: -; clone size: many; J gene: TRBJ1-2; CDR3 protein: CASSFRQDYGYTF; CDR3 DNA: TGTGCCAGCAGTTTCAGGCAGGACTATGGCTACACCTTC
V gene: TRBV13; D gene: -; clone size: -; J gene: TRBJ2-1; CDR3 protein: CARSQVGMSSYNEQFF; CDR3 DNA: TGTGCCAGGAGCCAAGTAGGGATGAGCTCCTACAATGAGCAGTTCTTC
V gene: TRBV11-2; D gene: -; clone size: -; J gene: TRBJ1-5; CDR3 protein: CASSFRTRGSYQPQHF; CDR3 DNA: TGTGCCAGCAGCTTCAGGACGAGAGGTAGCTATCAGCCCCAGCATTTT
V gene: TRBV12-3/TRBV12-4; D gene: -; clone size: -; J gene: TRBJ2-3; CDR3 protein: CASNWDRVTDTQYF; CDR3 DNA: TGTGCCAGCAACTGGGATAGGGTCACAGATACGCAGTATTTT
V gene: TRBV4-2; D gene: -; clone size: -; J gene: TRBJ2-7; CDR3 protein: CASNLRDGLYEQYF; CDR3 DNA: TGTGCCAGCAACCTCCGGGACGGTTTGTACGAGCAGTACTTC
V gene: TRBV4-2; D gene: TRBD1; clone size: -; J gene: TRBJ2-1; CDR3 protein: CAISQDLWDSFNEQLF; CDR3 DNA: TGTGCCATCAGCCAAGATTTGTGGGACAGTTTCAATGAGCAGCTCTTC
V gene: TRBV19; D gene: -; clone size: -; J gene: TRBJ2-4; CDR3 protein: CASSISLAKNIQYF; CDR3 DNA: TGTGCCAGTAGTATTTCCCTAGCCAAAAACATTCAGTACTTC
V gene: TRBV30; D gene: -; clone size: -; J gene: TRBJ1-2; CDR3 protein: CAWSQTGTGSYTF; CDR3 DNA: TGTGCCTGGAGTCAAACAGGGACTGGGAGCTACACCTTC
V gene: TRBV6-5; D gene: -; clone size: many; J gene: TRBJ2-2; CDR3 protein: CASHARSVAGELFF; CDR3 DNA: TGTGCCAGCCACGCGAGGAGCGTGGCCGGGGAGCTGTTTTTT
V gene: TRBV4-3; D gene: TRBD2; clone size: -; J gene: TRBJ2-3; CDR3 protein: CACSLEGGPVETQYF; CDR3 DNA: TGCGCCTGCAGCCTCGAGGGAGGGCCGGTAGAAACGCAGTATTTT
V gene: TRBV4-2; D gene: -; clone size: -; J gene: TRBJ2-7; CDR3 protein: CASSLGYGQYF; CDR3 DNA: TGTGCCAGCAGCCTCGGCTACGGGCAGTACTTC
V gene: TRBV2; D gene: -; clone size: -; J gene: TRBJ2-7; CDR3 protein: CASSERRGGVGTYEKYF; CDR3 DNA: TGTGCCAGCAGTGAAAGGAGGGGAGGCGTTGGAACCTACGAGAAGTATTTC
V gene: TRBV20-1; D gene: -; clone size: -; J gene: TRBJ1-5; CDR3 protein: CGTSSGSNQPQHF; CDR3 DNA: TGCGGTACTAGTTCGGGCTCCAATCAGCCCCAGCATTTT
V gene: TRBV5-1; D gene: -; clone size: -; J gene: TRBJ2-5; CDR3 protein: CASSLGSVAQETQYF; CDR3 DNA: TGCGCCAGCAGCTTGGGCTCGGTAGCGCAGGAGACCCAGTACTTC
V gene: TRBV11-2; D gene: TRBD2; clone size: -; J gene: TRBJ2-1; CDR3 protein: CASSLVGRASEQFF; CDR3 DNA: TGTGCCAGCAGCTTAGTCGGGAGGGCCAGTGAACAGTTCTTC
V gene: TRBV20-1; D gene: -; clone size: once; J gene: TRBJ1-2; CDR3 protein: CSAVHPRYGYTF; CDR3 DNA: TGCAGTGCGGTACACCCTAGGTATGGCTACACCTTC
V gene: TRBV6-5; D gene: -; clone size: many; J gene: TRBJ2-1; CDR3 protein: CASSYSGDNEQFF; CDR3 DNA: TGTGCCAGCAGTTATTCGGGAGACAATGAGCAGTTCTTC
V gene: TRBV5-4; D gene: TRBD1; clone size: once; J gene: TRBJ2-7; CDR3 protein: CACNHSAGGYEQYF; CDR3 DNA: TGTGCCTGCAACCATTCGGCAGGGGGCTACGAGCAGTACTTC
V gene: TRBV12-3/TRBV12-4; D gene: -; clone size: -; J gene: TRBJ2-1; CDR3 protein: CASMLSSSYIELFF; CDR3 DNA: TGTGCCAGCATGTTGTCCAGCTCCTACATTGAGCTGTTCTTC
V gene: TRBV5-4; D gene: TRBD1; clone size: many; J gene: TRBJ2-3; CDR3 protein: CASSSTGGTDTQYF; CDR3 DNA: TGTGCCAGCAGCTCGACAGGGGGCACAGATACGCAGTATTTT
V gene: TRBV13; D gene: -; clone size: few; J gene: TRBJ1-5; CDR3 protein: CASQSSNQPQHF; CDR3 DNA: TGTGCCAGCCAGTCAAGCAATCAGCCCCAGCATTTT
V gene: TRBV19; D gene: -; clone size: -; J gene: TRBJ2-1; CDR3 protein: CASSIVGAYEQFF; CDR3 DNA: TGTGCCAGTAGTATTGTGGGGGCATATGAGCAGTTCTTC
V gene: TRBV11-3; D gene: TRBD2; clone size: medium-sized; J gene: TRBJ2-5; CDR3 protein: CASSPSSSGSETQYF; CDR3 DNA: TGTGCCAGCAGCCCCTCTTCTAGCGGGAGTGAGACCCAGTACTTC
V gene: TRBV11-2; D gene: -; clone size: -; J gene: TRBJ1-5; CDR3 protein: CASSHRTFTATQHF; CDR3 DNA: TGTGCCAGCAGCCACCGGACCTTTACGGCTACACAGCATTTT
V gene: TRBV11-1; D gene: -; clone size: -; J gene: TRBJ1-1; CDR3 protein: CASSIRGLAFF; CDR3 DNA: TGTGCCAGCAGCATCAGGGGACTTGCTTTCTTT
V gene: TRBV4-1; D gene: -; clone size: -; J gene: TRBJ2-3; CDR3 protein: CASSQERPNIDTQYF; CDR3 DNA: TGCGCCAGCAGCCAAGAACGGCCAAACATAGATACGCAGTATTTT
V gene: TRBV20-1; D gene: TRBD1; clone size: -; J gene: TRBJ2-7; CDR3 protein: CSVLPTGATSYEQYF; CDR3 DNA: TGCAGTGTTTTACCGACAGGGGCAACTTCCTACGAGCAGTACTTC
V gene: TRBV12-3/TRBV12-4; D gene: TRBD2; clone size: medium-sized; J gene: TRBJ2-7; CDR3 protein: CASRWGLAGGEQYF; CDR3 DNA: TGTGCCAGCCGCTGGGGACTAGCGGGAGGCGAGCAGTACTTC
V gene: TRBV20-1; D gene: TRBD2; clone size: -; J gene: TRBJ2-1; CDR3 protein: CSAQRGGGGVHEQFF; CDR3 DNA: TGCAGTGCCCAACGGGGGGGCGGCGGGGTCCATGAGCAGTTCTTC
V gene: TRBV6-2/TRBV6-3; D gene: -; clone size: -; J gene: TRBJ2-1; CDR3 protein: CASQVGEISYNEQFF; CDR3 DNA: TGTGCCAGCCAAGTCGGGGAAATATCCTACAATGAGCAGTTCTTC
V gene: TRBV6-1; D gene: -; clone size: -; J gene: TRBJ1-1; CDR3 protein: CASSPVSTSTFGAFF; CDR3 DNA: TGTGCCAGCAGCCCTGTGAGTACATCAACTTTTGGGGCTTTCTTT
V gene: TRBV28; D gene: -; clone size: -; J gene: TRBJ2-7; CDR3 protein: CASSLGGSHEQYF; CDR3 DNA: TGTGCCAGCAGTTTAGGGGGCTCCCACGAGCAGTACTTC
V gene: TRBV11-2; D gene: -; clone size: -; J gene: TRBJ2-1; CDR3 protein: CASRELTGSNEQFF; CDR3 DNA: TGTGCCAGCAGAGAACTCACTGGGAGCAATGAGCAGTTCTTC
V gene: TRBV11-2; D gene: -; clone size: -; J gene: TRBJ2-3; CDR3 protein: CVSSSRRGGLSARDTQYF; CDR3 DNA: TGTGTCAGCAGCTCGCGGCGGGGCGGACTGAGTGCCCGAGATACGCAGTATTTT
V gene: TRBV11-3; D gene: -; clone size: medium-sized; J gene: TRBJ2-1; CDR3 protein: CASSLGPWDSYNEQFF; CDR3 DNA: TGTGCCAGCAGCTTAGGTCCTTGGGACTCCTACAATGAGCAGTTCTTC
V gene: TRBV6-2/TRBV6-3; D gene: -; clone size: -; J gene: TRBJ1-5; CDR3 protein: CDSSYRTWGWGNQPQHF; CDR3 DNA: TGTGACAGCAGTTACCGGACATGGGGATGGGGCAATCAGCCCCAGCATTTT
V gene: TRBV11-1; D gene: -; clone size: -; J gene: TRBJ2-7; CDR3 protein: CASSERETGDYERYF; CDR3 DNA: TGTGCCAGCAGTGAACGAGAGACAGGGGACTACGAGCGGTACTTC
V gene: TRBV2; D gene: -; clone size: many; J gene: TRBJ2-7; CDR3 protein: CAVTRGGSYEQYF; CDR3 DNA: TGTGCCGTCACCAGGGGGGGGTCCTACGAGCAGTACTTC
V gene: TRBV29-1; D gene: -; clone size: -; J gene: TRBJ2-5; CDR3 protein: CRVGQNQETQYF; CDR3 DNA: TGCAGAGTGGGGCAGAATCAAGAGACCCAGTACTTC
V gene: TRBV11-3; D gene: TRBD2; clone size: once; J gene: TRBJ2-1; CDR3 protein: CASILSGSTREQFF; CDR3 DNA: TGTGCCAGCATATTGAGCGGGAGTACCCGTGAGCAGTTCTTC